Reported below is one T cell receptor (beta chain). The antigen remains unidentified. Genomic DNA for TCR beta libraries, roughly 2 micrograms, came from cryopreserved PBMCs. This table comes from immunoSEQ multiplex PCR, and its TCRdb copy is limited to in-frame clones, with some not included. The sample includes hundreds of thousands of clones, 70% of them seen just once. The sample belongs to a study of cytotoxic CD8 clonotypes in ibrutinib-treated CLL. Study-level background: Response material was collected after a median about 11 months of treatment, range 6 to 36. Samples yielded averages of 250,000 or so productive templates and fewer than 95,000 productive rearrangements. Study outcomes and limitations: Public clonotypes were uncommon and contracted or stayed stable on treatment.

The sample was PBMCs, taken after 24 months of ibrutinib treatment. This clonotype was sampled from a human donor with chronic lymphocytic leukemia.

CDR3 region: CASSYSDSGYEQYF. CDR3 nucleotide sequence: TGTGCCAGCAGTTACTCGGACTCCGGCTACGAGCAGTACTTC. The chain is built from TRBV6-5 and TRBJ2-7; D might be TRBD2 (5 bases). V gave up 0 bases and J gave up 3 bases, with 9 bases separating them. CDR1 MNHEY and CDR2 SVGAGI come from the germline V gene. The CDR3 runs to 14 residues.